This T cell receptor (beta chain) was identified during a study of blood T cell repertoires in COVID-19. The data were produced by immunoSEQ multiplex PCR, yet TCRdb's version contains in-frame clones alone and is incomplete. The data show about 190,000 clones, 70% to 85% seen once. Germline loops: CDR1 SGHNT, CDR2 YYREEE (reference sequence). The trim removed 1 base at V and 5 bases at J, leaving 4 bases unmatched. This CDR3 is built from 15 residues. This chain uses TRBV5-4 with TRBJ2-2; the match to TRBD2 covers 8 bases. The TCR originated in a woman aged 50 to 60 with acute or convalescent COVID-19. The sequencing sample was made of peripheral blood. The CDR3 DNA reads TGTGCCAGCAGCTTGCCGGGCGGGGGGACCGGGGAGCTGTTTTTT. Translating gives CASSLPGGGTGELFF.